The subject of this entry is one TCR beta chain. Antigen unknown. The record originates from a study of OX40 agonist ivuxolimab in advanced cancers. Across the study: From roughly 20 to 85 years was the age range, with a mean of about 56 years, and about 78% were male. Prior anti-PD-1, anti-PD-L1 or anti-CTLA-4 therapy was allowed; around 40% had some.

With 0 bases removed from V and 4 bases from J, the gap between germline ends came to 6 bases. The CDR3 runs to 14 residues. CDR1 is MGHRA and CDR2 is YSYEKL in the germline V gene. TCRdb keeps only in-frame clones here, not all; method: immunoSEQ multiplex PCR. This table holds some 80,000 clones, approximately 80% found once. Regarding the study as a whole: Doses of 0.1 to 3.0 mg/kg were accompanied by clonal expansion of CD4+ and CD8+ blood T cells by week 6. Normalized T-cell clonal expansion was also low in some nonresponders.

The TCR sequence derives from an adult with an advanced solid tumor such as melanoma, head and neck, liver or kidney cancer. The chain uses TRBV4-1 and TRBJ2-2; the D is unclear. The source material was CD4+ or CD8+ T cells sorted from blood, sampled in a trial of the OX40 agonist ivuxolimab. The CDR3 is CASSQDFSTGELFF. CDR3 nucleotide sequence: TGCGCCAGCAGCCAAGATTTTAGCACCGGGGAGCTGTTTTTT.